The clone carrying this T cell receptor beta chain was counted many times. As part of library construction, unique molecular identifiers were attached to individual cDNA molecules. TCRdb itself ran the 5' RACE reads through MiXCR, one entry per CDR3 protein. The data hold tens of thousands of distinct CDR3 sequences, with 3.5% to 4% observed a single time. This CDR3 has 16 amino acids. Germline assignment: CDR1 MNHEY and CDR2 SVGAGI. V gave up 6 bases and J gave up 1 base; unmatched junction bases: 9. The sample comes from a study of early T cells in non-severe SARS-CoV-2 infection. Background on the study: Sequencing targeted bulk RNA from unsorted whole blood, leaving chains unpaired.

This TCR came from an adult who was a healthcare worker with PCR-confirmed SARS-CoV-2 infection or an uninfected control (not recorded which). V and J are TRBV6-5 and TRBJ1-2, with 9 bases lining up with TRBD1. Sample: whole blood. CDR3 in DNA: TGTGCCAGCAGAGAATCACAGGGGGCTATTAACTATGGCTACACCTTC. Its protein is CASRESQGAINYGYTF.